The sample holds many counts of the clone carrying this TCR beta chain. Its antigen is currently unknown. The data originate from a study of neurological immune-mediated disorders. Study findings and constraints: The expanded clones of different subjects shared no CDR3 amino acid sequences (suggesting private repertoires in all groups).

TCRdb re-derived calls from the 5' RACE reads in MiXCR, one entry per CDR3 protein. Of 90,000 to 150,000 distinct CDR3 sequences in the sample, roughly 3.1% were seen once. Specimen: PBMCs. The receptor's source is a woman aged 30 to 39 with multiple sclerosis.

The CDR3 protein is CSATGDAGTLSIGNEQFF. CDR3 in DNA: TGCAGTGCCACAGGGGATGCCGGGACGCTCTCCATTGGGAATGAGCAGTTCTTC. This rearrangement joins TRBV20-1 to TRBJ2-1, with 7 bases matching TRBD1. Germline V gene data show CDR1 as DFQATT and CDR2 as SNEGSKA (reference sequence). CDR3 length: 18 residues. After removal of 6 bases from V and 7 bases from J, the junction contained 24 bases not matched to a gene.